This TCR beta chain was profiled in a study of blood T cell repertoires in COVID-19. Study context: The study drew acute and convalescent COVID-19 samples from the United States, Italy and Spain.

The V and J ends lost 2 bases and 4 bases, in that order; junction bases with no gene match: 6. Germline V CDR1 and CDR2: MNHNS, SASEGT. There are 16 residues in the CDR3. In the original analysis: Reference gene primer amplification in the assay estimated nucleated cell counts. Libraries were prepared by immunoSEQ multiplex PCR; TCRdb keeps only in-frame clonotypes and omits some of them. From that table come the V and J calls and clone size; the DNA was used to work out D and trimming. The sample consists of around 340,000 clones, about 88% of them appearing once. The sequencing input was PBMCs or T cells enriched from blood (not recorded which). V usage is TRBV6-1 and J usage is TRBJ2-2, with 8 bases fitting TRBD2. This clonotype originated in a woman between 25 and 40 years old who had been exposed to COVID-19. The CDR3 loop reads CASSEIAGGGTGELFF. The CDR3 DNA reads as TGTGCCAGCAGTGAAATTGCGGGAGGCGGCACCGGGGAGCTGTTTTTT.